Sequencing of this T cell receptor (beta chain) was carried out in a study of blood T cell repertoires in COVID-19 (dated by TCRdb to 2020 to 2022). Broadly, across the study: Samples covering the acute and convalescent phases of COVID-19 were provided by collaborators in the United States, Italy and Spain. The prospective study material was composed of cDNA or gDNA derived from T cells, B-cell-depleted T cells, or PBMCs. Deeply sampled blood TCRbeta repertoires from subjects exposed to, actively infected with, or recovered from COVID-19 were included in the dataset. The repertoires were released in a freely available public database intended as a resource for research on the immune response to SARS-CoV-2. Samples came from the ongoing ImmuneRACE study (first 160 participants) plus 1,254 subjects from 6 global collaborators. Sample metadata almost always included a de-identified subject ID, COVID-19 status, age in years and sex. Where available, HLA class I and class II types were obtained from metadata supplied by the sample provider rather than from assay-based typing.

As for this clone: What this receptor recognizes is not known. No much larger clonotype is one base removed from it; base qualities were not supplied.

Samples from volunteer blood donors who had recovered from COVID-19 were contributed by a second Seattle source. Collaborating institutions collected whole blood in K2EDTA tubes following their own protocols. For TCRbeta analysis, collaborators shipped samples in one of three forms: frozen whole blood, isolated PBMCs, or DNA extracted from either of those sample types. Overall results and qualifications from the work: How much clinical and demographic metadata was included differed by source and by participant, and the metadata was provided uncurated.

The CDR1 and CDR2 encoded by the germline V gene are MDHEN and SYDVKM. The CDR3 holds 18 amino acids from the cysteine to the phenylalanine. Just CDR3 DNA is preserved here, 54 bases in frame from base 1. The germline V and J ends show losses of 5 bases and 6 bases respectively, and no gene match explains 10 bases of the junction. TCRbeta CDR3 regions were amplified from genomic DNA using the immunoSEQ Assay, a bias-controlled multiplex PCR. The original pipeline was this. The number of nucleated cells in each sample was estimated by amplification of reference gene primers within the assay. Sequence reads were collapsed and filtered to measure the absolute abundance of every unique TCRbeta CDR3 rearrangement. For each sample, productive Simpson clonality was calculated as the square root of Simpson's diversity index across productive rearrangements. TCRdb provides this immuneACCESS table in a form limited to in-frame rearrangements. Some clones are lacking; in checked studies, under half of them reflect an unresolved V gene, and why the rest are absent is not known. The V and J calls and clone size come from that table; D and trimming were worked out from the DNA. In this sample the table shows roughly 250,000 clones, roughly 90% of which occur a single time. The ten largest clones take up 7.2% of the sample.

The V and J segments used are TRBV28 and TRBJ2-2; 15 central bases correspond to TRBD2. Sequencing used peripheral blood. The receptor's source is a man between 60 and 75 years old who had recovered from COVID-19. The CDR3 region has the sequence CASSGPGLAGGIAGELFF. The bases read TGTGCCAGCAGTGGACCGGGACTAGCGGGGGGCATTGCCGGGGAGCTGTTTTTT.